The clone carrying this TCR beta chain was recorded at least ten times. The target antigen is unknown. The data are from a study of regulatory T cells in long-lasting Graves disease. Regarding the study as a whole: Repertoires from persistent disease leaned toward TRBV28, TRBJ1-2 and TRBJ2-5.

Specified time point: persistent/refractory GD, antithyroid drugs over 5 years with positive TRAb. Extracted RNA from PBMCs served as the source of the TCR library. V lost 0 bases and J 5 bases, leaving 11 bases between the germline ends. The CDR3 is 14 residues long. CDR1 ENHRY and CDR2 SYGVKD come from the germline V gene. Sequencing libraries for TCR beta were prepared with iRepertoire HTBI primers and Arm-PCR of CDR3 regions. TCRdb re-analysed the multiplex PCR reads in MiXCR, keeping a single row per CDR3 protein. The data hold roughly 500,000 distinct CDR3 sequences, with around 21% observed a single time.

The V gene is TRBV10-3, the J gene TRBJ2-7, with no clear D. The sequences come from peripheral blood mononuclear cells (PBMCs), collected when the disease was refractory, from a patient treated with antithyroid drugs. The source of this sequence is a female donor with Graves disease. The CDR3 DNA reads TGTGCCATCAGTGAGTCGATTGATCTGGACGAGCAGTACTTC. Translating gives CAISESIDLDEQYF.